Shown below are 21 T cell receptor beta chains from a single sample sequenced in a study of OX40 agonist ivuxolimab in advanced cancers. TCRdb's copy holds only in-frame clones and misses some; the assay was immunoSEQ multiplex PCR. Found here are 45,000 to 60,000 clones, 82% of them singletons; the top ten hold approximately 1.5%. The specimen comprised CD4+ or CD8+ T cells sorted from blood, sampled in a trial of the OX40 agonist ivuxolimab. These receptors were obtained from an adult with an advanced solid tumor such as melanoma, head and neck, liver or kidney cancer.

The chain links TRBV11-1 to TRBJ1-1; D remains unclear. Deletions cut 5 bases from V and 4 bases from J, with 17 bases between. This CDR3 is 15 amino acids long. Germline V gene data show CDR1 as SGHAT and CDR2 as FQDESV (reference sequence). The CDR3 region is CASSPLMGAGTEAFF. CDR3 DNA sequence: TGTGCCAGCAGCCCCCTGATGGGCGCGGGCACTGAAGCTTTCTTT.

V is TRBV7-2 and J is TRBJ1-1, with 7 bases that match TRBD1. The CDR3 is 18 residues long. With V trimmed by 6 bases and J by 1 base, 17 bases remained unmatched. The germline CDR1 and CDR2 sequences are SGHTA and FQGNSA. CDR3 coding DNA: TGTGCCAGCAGTTACGGGACAGTGGGAAGTCGTGGGAACACTGAAGCTTTCTTT. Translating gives CASSYGTVGSRGNTEAFF.

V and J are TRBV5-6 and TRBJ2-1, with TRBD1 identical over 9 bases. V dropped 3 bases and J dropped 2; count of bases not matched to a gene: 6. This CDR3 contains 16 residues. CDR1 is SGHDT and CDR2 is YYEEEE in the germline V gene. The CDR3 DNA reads TGTGCCAGCAGCTCCGGGACAGGGAGCCCCTACAATGAGCAGTTCTTC. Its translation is CASSSGTGSPYNEQFF.

CDR3 protein: CASRKGYEQYF. The CDR3 DNA sequence: TGTGCCAGCAGAAAGGGGTACGAGCAGTACTTC. The J gene is TRBJ2-5, the V gene TRBV2; tentatively, D is TRBD1 (5 bases). The assigned J gene may be wrong: the sequence end matches TRBJ2-7 better. CDR1 and CDR2 from the germline V gene are SNHLY and FYNNEI. The CDR3 sequence is 11 residues long.

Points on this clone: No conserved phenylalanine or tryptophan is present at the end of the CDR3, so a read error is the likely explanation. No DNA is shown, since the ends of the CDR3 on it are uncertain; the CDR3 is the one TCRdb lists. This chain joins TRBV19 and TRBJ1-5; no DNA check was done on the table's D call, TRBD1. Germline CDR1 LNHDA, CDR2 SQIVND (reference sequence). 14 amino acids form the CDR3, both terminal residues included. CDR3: CASSIDSRTGYGVL.

For the CDR3, the DNA is TGTGCCAGCAGCGTAGTCACCTCTATGGGCTACACCTTC. Translation: CASSVVTSMGYTF. The chain employs TRBV9 and TRBJ1-2; D gene uncertain. V was clipped by 0 bases and J by 8 bases, with 11 bases between them. In germline, CDR1 is SGDLS, CDR2 YYNGEE. The CDR3 contains 13 residues.

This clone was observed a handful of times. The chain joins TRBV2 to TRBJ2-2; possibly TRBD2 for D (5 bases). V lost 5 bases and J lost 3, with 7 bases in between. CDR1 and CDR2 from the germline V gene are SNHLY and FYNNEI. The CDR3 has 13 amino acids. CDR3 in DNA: TGTGCCAGCAGTCTAGCCTACACCGGGGAGCTGTTTTTT. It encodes CASSLAYTGELFF.

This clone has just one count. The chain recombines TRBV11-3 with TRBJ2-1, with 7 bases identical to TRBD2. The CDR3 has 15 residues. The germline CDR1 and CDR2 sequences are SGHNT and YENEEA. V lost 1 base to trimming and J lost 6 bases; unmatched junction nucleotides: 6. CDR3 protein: CASSLVAGVFNEQFF. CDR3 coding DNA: TGTGCCAGCAGCTTAGTGGCGGGAGTGTTCAATGAGCAGTTCTTC. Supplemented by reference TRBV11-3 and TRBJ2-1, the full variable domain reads EAGVVQSPRYKIIEKKQPVAFWCNPISGHNTLYWYLQNLGQGPELLIRYENEEAVDDSQLPKDRFSAERLKGVDSTLKIQPAELGDSAVYLCASSLVAGVFNEQFFGPGTRLTVL.

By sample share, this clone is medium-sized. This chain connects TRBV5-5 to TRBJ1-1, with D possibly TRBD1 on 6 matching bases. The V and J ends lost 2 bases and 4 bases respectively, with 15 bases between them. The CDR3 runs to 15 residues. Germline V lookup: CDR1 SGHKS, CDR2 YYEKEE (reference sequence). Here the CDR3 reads CASSLTRGQGTEAFF. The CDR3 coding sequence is TGTGCCAGCAGCTTAACCAGGGGTCAGGGCACTGAAGCTTTCTTT.

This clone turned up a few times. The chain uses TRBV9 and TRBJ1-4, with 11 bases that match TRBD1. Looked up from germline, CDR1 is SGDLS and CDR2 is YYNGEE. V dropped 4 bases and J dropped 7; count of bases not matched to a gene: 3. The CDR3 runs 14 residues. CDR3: CASSPGQGVEKLFF. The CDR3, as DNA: TGTGCCAGCAGCCCGGGACAGGGGGTTGAAAAACTGTTTTTT.

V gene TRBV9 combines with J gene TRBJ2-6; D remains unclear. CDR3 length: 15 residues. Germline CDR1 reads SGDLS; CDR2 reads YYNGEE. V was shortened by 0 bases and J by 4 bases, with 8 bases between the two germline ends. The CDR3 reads CASSVDLLGANVLTF. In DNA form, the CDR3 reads TGTGCCAGCAGCGTAGACCTTCTAGGGGCCAACGTCCTGACTTTC.

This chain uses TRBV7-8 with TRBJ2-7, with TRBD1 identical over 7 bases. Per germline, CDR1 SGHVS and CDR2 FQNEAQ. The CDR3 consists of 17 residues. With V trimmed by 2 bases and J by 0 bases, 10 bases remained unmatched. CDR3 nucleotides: TGTGCCAGCAGCTTACCCCAGACAGGGTTGAGCTCCTACGAGCAGTACTTC. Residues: CASSLPQTGLSSYEQYF.

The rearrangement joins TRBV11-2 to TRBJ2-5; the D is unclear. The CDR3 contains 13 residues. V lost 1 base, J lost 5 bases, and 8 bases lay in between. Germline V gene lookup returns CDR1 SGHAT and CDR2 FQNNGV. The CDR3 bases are TGTGCCAGCAGCTTAGCGCTAGGGGAGACCCAGTACTTC. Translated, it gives CASSLALGETQYF.

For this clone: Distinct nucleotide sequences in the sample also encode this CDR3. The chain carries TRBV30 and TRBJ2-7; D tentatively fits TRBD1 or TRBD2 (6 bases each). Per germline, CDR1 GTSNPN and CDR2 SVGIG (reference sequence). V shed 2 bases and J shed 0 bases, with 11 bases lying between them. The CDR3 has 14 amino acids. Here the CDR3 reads CAWSRGVSSYEQYF. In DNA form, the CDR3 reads TGTGCCTGGAGTAGGGGGGTAAGCTCCTACGAGCAGTACTTC.

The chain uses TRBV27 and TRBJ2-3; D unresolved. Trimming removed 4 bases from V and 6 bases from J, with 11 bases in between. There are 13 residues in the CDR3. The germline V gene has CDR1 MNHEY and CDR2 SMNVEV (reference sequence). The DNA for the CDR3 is TGTGCCAGCAGTTCCCCCCTGGGGGATACGCAGTATTTT. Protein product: CASSSPLGDTQYF.

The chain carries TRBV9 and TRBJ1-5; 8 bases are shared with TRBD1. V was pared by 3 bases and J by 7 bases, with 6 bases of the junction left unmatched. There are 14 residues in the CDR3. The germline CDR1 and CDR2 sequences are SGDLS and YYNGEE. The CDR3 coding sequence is TGTGCCAGCAGCGGACAGGGGAGGAACCAGCCCCAGCATTTT. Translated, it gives CASSGQGRNQPQHF.

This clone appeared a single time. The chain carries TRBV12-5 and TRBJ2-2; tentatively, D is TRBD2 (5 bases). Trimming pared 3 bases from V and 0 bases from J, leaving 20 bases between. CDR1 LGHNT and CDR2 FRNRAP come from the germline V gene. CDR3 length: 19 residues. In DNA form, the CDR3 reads TGTGCTAGTGGTTTTAGTCTAGCCCAAAAGGGTTCGAACACCGGGGAGCTGTTTTTT. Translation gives CASGFSLAQKGSNTGELFF.

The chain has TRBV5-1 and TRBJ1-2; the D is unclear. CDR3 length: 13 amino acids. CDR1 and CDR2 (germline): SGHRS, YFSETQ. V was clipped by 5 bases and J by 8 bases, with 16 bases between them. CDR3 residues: CASRWVQTGGYTF. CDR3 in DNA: TGCGCCAGCAGATGGGTCCAGACTGGGGGCTACACCTTC.

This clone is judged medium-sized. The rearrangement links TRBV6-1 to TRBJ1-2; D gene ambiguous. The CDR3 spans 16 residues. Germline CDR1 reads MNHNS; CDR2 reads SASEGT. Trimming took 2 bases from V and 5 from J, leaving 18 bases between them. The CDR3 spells CASSEIDGVLQYGYTF. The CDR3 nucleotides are TGTGCCAGCAGTGAAATTGATGGGGTACTCCAATATGGCTACACCTTC.

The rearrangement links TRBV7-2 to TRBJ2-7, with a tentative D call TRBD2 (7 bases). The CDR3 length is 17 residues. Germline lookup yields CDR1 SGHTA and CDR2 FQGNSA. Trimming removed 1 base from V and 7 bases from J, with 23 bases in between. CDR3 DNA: TGTGCCAGCAGCTTAGAAGGAGGGGGAGGGCGTTTCAGGGAGCAGTACTTC. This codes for CASSLEGGGGRFREQYF.

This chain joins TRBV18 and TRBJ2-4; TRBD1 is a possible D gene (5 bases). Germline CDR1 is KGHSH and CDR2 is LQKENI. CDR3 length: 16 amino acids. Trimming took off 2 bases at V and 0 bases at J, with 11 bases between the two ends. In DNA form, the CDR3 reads TGTGCCAGCTCACCAAGGGGAAATCTAGCCAAAAACATTCAGTACTTC. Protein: CASSPRGNLAKNIQYF. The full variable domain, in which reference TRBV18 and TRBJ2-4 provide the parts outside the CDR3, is NAGVMQNPRHLVRRRGQEARLRCSPMKGHSHVYWYRQLPEEGLKFMVYLQKENIIDESGMPKERFSAEFPKEGPSILRIQQVVRGDSAAYFCASSPRGNLAKNIQYFGAGTRLSVL.